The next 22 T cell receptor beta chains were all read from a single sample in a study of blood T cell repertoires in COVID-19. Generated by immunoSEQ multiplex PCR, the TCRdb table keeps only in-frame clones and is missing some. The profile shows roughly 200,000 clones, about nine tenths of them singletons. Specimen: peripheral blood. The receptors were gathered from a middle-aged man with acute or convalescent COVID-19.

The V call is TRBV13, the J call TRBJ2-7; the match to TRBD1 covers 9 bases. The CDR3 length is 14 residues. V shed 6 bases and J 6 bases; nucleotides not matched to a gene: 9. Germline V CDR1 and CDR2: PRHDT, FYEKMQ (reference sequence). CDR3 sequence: CASSLTGTGLEQYF. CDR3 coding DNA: TGTGCCAGCAGTTTAACCGGGACAGGGCTCGAGCAGTACTTC.

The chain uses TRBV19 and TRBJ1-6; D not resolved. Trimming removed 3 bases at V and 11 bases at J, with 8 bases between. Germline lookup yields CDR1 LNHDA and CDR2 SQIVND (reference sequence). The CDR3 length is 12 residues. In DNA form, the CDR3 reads TGTGCCAGTAGTATGGTCGGTGCACCCCTCCACTTT. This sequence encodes CASSMVGAPLHF.

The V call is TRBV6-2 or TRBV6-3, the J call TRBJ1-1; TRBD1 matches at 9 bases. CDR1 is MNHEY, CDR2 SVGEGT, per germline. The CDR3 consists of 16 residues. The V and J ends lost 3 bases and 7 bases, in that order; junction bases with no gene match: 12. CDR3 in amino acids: CASSYQPGQGQVEAFF. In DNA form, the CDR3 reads TGTGCCAGCAGTTATCAACCGGGACAGGGTCAGGTTGAAGCTTTCTTT.

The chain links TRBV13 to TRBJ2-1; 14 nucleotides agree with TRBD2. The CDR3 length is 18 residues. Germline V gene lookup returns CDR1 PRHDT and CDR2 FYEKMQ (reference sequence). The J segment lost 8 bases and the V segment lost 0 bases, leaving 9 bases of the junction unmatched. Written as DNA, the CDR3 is TGTGCCAGCAGCTTAGGACCGACTAGCGGGGGGGCTAGGGATGAGCAGTTCTTC. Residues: CASSLGPTSGGARDEQFF.

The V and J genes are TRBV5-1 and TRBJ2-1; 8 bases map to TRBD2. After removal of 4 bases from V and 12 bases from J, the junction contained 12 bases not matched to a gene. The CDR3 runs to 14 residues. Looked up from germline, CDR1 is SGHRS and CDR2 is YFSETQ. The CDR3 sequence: CASSPDTPGLGQFF. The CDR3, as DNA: TGCGCCAGCAGCCCAGATACGCCGGGACTAGGGCAGTTCTTC.

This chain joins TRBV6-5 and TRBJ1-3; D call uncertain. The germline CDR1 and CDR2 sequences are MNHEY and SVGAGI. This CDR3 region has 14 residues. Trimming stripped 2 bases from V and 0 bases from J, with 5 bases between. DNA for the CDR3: TGTGCCAGCAGTTACACGGGCTCTGGAAACACCATATATTTT. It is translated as CASSYTGSGNTIYF.

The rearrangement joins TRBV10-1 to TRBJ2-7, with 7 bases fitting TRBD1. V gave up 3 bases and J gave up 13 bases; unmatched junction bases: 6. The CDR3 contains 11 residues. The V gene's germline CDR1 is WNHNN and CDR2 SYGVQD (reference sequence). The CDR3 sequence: CASSEAGTAYF. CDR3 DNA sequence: TGCGCCAGCAGTGAAGCCGGGACAGCCTACTTC.

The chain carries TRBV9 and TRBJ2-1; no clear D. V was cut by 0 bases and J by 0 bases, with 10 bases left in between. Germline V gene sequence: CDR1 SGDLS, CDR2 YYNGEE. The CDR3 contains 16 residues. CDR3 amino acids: CASSVADRSSYNEQFF. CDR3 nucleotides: TGTGCCAGCAGCGTAGCCGATCGGAGCTCCTACAATGAGCAGTTCTTC. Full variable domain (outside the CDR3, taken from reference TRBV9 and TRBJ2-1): DSGVTQTPKHLITATGQRVTLRCSPRSGDLSVYWYQQSLDQGLQFLIQYYNGEERAKGNILERFSAQQFPDLHSELNLSSLELGDSALYFCASSVADRSSYNEQFFGPGTRLTVL.

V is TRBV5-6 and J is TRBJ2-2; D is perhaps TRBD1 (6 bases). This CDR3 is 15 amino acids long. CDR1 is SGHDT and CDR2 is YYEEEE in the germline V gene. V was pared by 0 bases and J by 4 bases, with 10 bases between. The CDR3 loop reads CASSLAGDGTGELFF. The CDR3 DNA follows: TGTGCCAGCAGCTTGGCAGGGGACGGCACCGGGGAGCTGTTTTTT.

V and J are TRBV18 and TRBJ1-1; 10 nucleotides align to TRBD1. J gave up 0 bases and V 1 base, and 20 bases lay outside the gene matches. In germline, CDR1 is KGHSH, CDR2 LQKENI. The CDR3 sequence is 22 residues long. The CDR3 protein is CASSPLPRGQGRSSAMNTEAFF. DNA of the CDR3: TGTGCCAGCTCACCACTACCTAGGGGACAGGGGAGGTCGTCGGCTATGAACACTGAAGCTTTCTTT.

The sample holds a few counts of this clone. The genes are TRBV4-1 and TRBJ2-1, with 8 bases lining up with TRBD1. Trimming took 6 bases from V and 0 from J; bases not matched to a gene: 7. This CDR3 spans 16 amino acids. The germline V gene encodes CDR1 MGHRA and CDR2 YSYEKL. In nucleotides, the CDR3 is TGCGCCAGCAGACTGCGACAGGGGAGCTCCTACAATGAGCAGTTCTTC. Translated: CASRLRQGSSYNEQFF.

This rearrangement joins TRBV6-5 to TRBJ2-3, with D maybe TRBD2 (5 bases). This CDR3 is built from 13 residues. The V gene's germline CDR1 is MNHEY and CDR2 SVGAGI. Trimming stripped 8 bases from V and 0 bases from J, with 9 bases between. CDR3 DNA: TGTGCCAGCGGGTCGGGGAGCACAGATACGCAGTATTTT. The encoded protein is CASGSGSTDTQYF.

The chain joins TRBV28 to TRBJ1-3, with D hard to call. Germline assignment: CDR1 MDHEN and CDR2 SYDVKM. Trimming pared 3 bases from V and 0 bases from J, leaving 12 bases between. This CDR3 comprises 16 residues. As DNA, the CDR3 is TGTGCCAGCAGTTTTGCCAGGCCCTCCTCTGGAAACACCATATATTTT. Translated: CASSFARPSSGNTIYF. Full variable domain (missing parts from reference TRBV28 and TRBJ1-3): DVKVTQSSRYLVKRTGEKVFLECVQDMDHENMFWYRQDPGLGLRLIYFSYDVKMKEKGDIPEGYSVSREKKERFSLILESASTNQTSMYLCASSFARPSSGNTIYFGEGSWLTVV.

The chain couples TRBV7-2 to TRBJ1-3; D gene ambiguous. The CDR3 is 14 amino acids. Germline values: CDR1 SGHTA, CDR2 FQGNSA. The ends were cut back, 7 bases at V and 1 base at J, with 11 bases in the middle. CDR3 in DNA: TGTGCCAGCACGATTCTAATGTCTGGAAACACCATATATTTT. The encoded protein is CASTILMSGNTIYF.

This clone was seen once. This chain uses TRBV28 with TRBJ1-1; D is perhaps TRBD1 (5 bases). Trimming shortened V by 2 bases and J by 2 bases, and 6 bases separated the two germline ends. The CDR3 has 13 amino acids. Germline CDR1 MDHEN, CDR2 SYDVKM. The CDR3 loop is CASSLGANTEAFF. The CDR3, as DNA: TGTGCCAGCAGTTTAGGGGCCAACACTGAAGCTTTCTTT.

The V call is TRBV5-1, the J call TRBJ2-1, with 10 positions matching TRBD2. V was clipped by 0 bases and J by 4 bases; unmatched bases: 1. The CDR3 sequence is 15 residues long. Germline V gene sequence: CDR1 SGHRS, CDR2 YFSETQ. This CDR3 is CASSLALAGYNEQFF. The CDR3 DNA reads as TGCGCCAGCAGCTTGGCACTAGCGGGGTACAATGAGCAGTTCTTC. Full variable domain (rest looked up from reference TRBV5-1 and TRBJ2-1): KAGVTQTPRYLIKTRGQQVTLSCSPISGHRSVSWYQQTPGQGLQFLFEYFSETQRNKGNFPGRFSGRQFSNSRSEMNVSTLELGDSALYLCASSLALAGYNEQFFGPGTRLTVL.

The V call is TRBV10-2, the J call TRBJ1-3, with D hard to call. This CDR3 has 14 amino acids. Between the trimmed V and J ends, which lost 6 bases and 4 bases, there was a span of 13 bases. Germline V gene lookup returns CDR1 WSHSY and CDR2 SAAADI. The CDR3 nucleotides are TGCGCCAGCAGCAGAGGGCCGGACGGAAACACCATATATTTT. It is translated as CASSRGPDGNTIYF.

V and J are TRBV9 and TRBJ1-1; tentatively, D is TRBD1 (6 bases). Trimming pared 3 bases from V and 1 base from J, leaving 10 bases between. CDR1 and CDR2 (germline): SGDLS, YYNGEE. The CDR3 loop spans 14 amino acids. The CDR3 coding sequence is TGTGCCAGCAGCGCCGCAGGGGAGAACACTGAAGCTTTCTTT. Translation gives CASSAAGENTEAFF.

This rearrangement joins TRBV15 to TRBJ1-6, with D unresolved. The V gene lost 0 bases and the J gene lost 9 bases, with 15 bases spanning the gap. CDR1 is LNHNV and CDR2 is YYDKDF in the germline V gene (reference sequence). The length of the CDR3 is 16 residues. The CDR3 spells CATSRDPEGRASPLHF. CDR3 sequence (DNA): TGTGCCACCAGCAGAGATCCGGAGGGTAGGGCTTCACCCCTCCACTTT.

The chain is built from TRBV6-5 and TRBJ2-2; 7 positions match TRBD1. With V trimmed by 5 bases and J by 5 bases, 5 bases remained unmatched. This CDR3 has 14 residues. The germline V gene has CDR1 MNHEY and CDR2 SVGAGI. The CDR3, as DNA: TGTGCCAGCAGTCGACCAGGGGGTACCGGGGAGCTGTTTTTT. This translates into CASSRPGGTGELFF.

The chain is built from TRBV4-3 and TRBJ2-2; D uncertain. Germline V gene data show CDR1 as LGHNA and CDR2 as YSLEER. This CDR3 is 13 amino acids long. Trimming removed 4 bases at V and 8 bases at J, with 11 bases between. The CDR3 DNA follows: TGCGCCAGCAGCCCCCTAAGCCGGGGGGAGCTGTTTTTT. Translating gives CASSPLSRGELFF.

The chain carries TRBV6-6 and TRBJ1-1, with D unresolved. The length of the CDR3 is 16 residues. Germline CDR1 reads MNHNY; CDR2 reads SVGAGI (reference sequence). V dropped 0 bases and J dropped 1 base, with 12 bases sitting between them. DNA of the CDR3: TGTGCCAGCAGTTACTCCTTAGCCCGGAAGAACACTGAAGCTTTCTTT. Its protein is CASSYSLARKNTEAFF.